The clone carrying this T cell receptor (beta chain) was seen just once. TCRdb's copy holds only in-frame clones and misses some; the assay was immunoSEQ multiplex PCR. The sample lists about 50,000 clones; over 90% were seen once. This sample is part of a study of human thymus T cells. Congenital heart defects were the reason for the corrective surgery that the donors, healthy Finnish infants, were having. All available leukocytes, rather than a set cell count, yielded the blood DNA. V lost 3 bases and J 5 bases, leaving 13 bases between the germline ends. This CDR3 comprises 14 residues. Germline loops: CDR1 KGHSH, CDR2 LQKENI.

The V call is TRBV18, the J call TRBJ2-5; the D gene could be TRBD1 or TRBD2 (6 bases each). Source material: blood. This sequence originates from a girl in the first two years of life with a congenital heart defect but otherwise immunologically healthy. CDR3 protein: CASSPIIGGETQYF. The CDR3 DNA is TGTGCCAGCTCACCGATTATAGGGGGGGAGACCCAGTACTTC.